This T cell receptor (beta chain) was recovered during a study of identical twins' blood T cells. TCRdb reprocessed the 5' RACE reads via MiXCR and lists one record per CDR3 protein. The sample contains fewer than 450,000 distinct CDR3 sequences, 25% to 35% of which appear only once. This clonotype appeared a few times. The sequence derives from a woman aged 18 to 55 in good health. The sample was PBMCs.

CDR3 in DNA: TGTGCCACCAAATGCCGGGACAGAAGCACAGATACGCAGTATTTT. Translation gives CATKCRDRSTDTQYF. The chain combines TRBV24-1 with TRBJ2-3; 7 positions match TRBD1. V trimming: 8 bases; J trimming: 0 bases; junction bases outside the gene matches: 7. CDR3 length: 15 residues. Germline CDR1 reads KGHDR; CDR2 reads SFDVKD.